Sequencing of this T cell receptor beta chain was carried out in a study of early T cells in non-severe SARS-CoV-2 infection. Separate cDNA molecules each had unique molecular identifiers attached to them. TCRdb reanalysed the 5' RACE reads using MiXCR and keeps one entry per CDR3 protein. The data contain roughly 50,000 distinct CDR3 sequences, around 9.5% of them singletons. CDR3 length: 14 amino acids. Germline V gene sequence: CDR1 MDHEN, CDR2 SYDVKM. V gave up 4 bases and J gave up 10 bases, with 16 bases separating them. The chain employs TRBV28 and TRBJ1-4; D gene uncertain. Sequencing was performed on whole blood. The receptor was isolated from an adult who was a healthcare worker with PCR-confirmed SARS-CoV-2 infection or an uninfected control (not recorded which). The DNA for the CDR3 is TGTGCCAGCAGTTCCCGGCACGGGCCGGGAAAACTGTTTTTT. Translating gives CASSSRHGPGKLFF.